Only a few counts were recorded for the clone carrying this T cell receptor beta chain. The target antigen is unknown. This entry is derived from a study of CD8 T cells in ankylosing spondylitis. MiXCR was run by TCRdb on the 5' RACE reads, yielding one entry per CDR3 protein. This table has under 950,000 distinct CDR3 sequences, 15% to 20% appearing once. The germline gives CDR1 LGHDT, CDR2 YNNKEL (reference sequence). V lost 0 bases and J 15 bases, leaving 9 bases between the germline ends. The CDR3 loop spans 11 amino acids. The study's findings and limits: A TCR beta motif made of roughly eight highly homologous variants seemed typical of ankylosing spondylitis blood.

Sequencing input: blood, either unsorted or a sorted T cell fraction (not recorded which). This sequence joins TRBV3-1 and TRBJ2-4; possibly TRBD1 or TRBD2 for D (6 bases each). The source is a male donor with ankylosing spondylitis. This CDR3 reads CASSQERGVYF. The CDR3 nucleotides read TGTGCCAGCAGCCAAGAGAGGGGGGTGTACTTC.